The subject of this entry is one T cell receptor (beta chain). Authors' data handling: Amplification of reference gene primers was used by the study to estimate nucleated cell counts. Sequencing used immunoSEQ multiplex PCR; TCRdb keeps in-frame clones, though not all of them. That table is the source of V, J and clone size, and D and trimming were worked out from the DNA. In the table there are roughly 13,000 clones, around 82% of which are singletons. The germline V gene encodes CDR1 MNHEY and CDR2 SMNVEV (reference sequence). V shed 3 bases, J shed 7 bases, and the junction held 4 bases outside the gene matches. This CDR3 is 14 amino acids long. This record belongs to a study of blood T cell repertoires in COVID-19. Study-wide context: Acute and convalescent COVID-19 samples came from the United States, Italy and Spain. Sources were T cells, B-cell-depleted T cells, or PBMCs; the material itself was cDNA or gDNA.

The chain has TRBV27 and TRBJ2-1; 9 positions agree with TRBD2. Sequencing was done on a sample of peripheral blood. This clonotype was obtained from a human donor in a cohort sampled during active COVID-19. Here the CDR3 reads CASSLRGGPNEQFF. The CDR3 coding sequence is TGTGCCAGCAGTTTGCGGGGGGGCCCAAATGAGCAGTTCTTC.